This TCR beta chain was retrieved from a study of early T cells in non-severe SARS-CoV-2 infection. Study context: Unsorted whole blood bulk RNA was sequenced, with unpaired chains.

The germline gives CDR1 SGDLS, CDR2 YYNGEE. Trimming pared 3 bases from V and 0 bases from J, leaving 1 base between. This CDR3 spans 12 amino acids. This clonotype was seen ten or more times. TCRdb reprocessed the 5' RACE reads via MiXCR and lists one record per CDR3 protein. The data contain about 55,000 distinct CDR3 sequences, 6.6% of them singletons. The source of this sequence is an adult who was a healthcare worker with PCR-confirmed SARS-CoV-2 infection or an uninfected control (not recorded which). The sample consisted of whole blood, taken at baseline. V is TRBV9 and J is TRBJ2-1; D unresolved. The CDR3 region is CASSGSYNEQFF. CDR3 bases: TGTGCCAGCAGCGGCTCCTACAATGAGCAGTTCTTC.